A single sample gave rise to the 16 T cell receptor beta chains below, sequenced in a study of blood T cell repertoires in COVID-19. Produced via immunoSEQ multiplex PCR; TCRdb's table is partial and in-frame only. The profile shows around 200,000 clones, about 88% of them singletons. The sample consisted of peripheral blood. These receptors were collected from a woman of 80 years or more in a cohort sampled during active or convalescent COVID-19.

This clone was seen just once. DNA for the CDR3: TGCGCCAGCAGCCAAGATGCGTTACTAGCCAGCACCGGGGAGCTGTTTTTT. Translation: CASSQDALLASTGELFF. J is TRBJ2-2 and V is TRBV4-3; tentative D call: TRBD2 (6 bases). Germline loops: CDR1 LGHNA, CDR2 YSLEER. The CDR3 contains 17 residues. V was trimmed by 0 bases and J by 4 bases, leaving 15 bases between them.

V gene TRBV3-1 (or the pseudogene TRBV3-2) combines with J gene TRBJ1-5, with TRBD1 matching 7 bases. Germline CDR1 and CDR2: LGHDT and YNNKEL (reference sequence). V gave up 4 bases and J gave up 6 bases; unmatched junction bases: 3. The CDR3 has 13 amino acids. The CDR3 DNA sequence: TGTGCCAGCAGCCTACAGGGGAGTCAGCCCCAGCATTTT. Its protein product is CASSLQGSQPQHF.

V is TRBV30 and J is TRBJ2-3; tentatively, D is TRBD2 (7 bases). V gave up 8 bases and J gave up 2 bases, with 14 bases separating them. The germline V gene has CDR1 GTSNPN and CDR2 SVGIG (reference sequence). The CDR3 length is 13 residues. CDR3 amino acids: CAGGAGHTDTQYF. The DNA of the CDR3 is TGTGCCGGGGGGGCGGGGCACACAGATACGCAGTATTTT. The full variable domain, in which reference TRBV30 and TRBJ2-3 provide the parts outside the CDR3, is SQTIHQWPATLVQPVGSPLSLECTVEGTSNPNLYWYRQAAGRGLQLLFYSVGIGQISSEVPQNLSASRPQDRQFILSSKKLLLSDSGFYLCAGGAGHTDTQYFGPGTRLTVL.

The CDR3 spells CASSLPGSSPLHF. The CDR3 coding sequence is TGTGCCAGCAGCTTACCAGGGTCATCACCCCTCCACTTT. This rearrangement joins TRBV11-3 to TRBJ1-6; D may be TRBD1 (5 bases). This CDR3 region has 13 residues. Germline V lookup: CDR1 SGHNT, CDR2 YENEEA. V dropped 2 bases and J dropped 10 bases, with 9 bases sitting between them.

CDR3 in DNA: TGTGCCAGCAGCTTAGGACTAGCGGGGGGCGCAGATACGCAGTATTTT. Amino acids: CASSLGLAGGADTQYF. The J gene is TRBJ2-3, the V gene TRBV7-2; 13 bases are a match to TRBD2. This CDR3 has 16 residues. Trimming removed 1 base from V and 4 bases from J; junction bases left unmatched: 2. Germline V gene data show CDR1 as SGHTA and CDR2 as FQGNSA. Drawing the rest from reference TRBV7-2 and TRBJ2-3, the complete variable domain is GAGVSQSPSNKVTEKGKDVELRCDPISGHTALYWYRQSLGQGLEFLIYFQGNSAPDKSGLPSDRFSAERTGGSVSTLTIQRTQQEDSAVYLCASSLGLAGGADTQYFGPGTRLTVL.

The chain joins TRBV12-3 or TRBV12-4 to TRBJ1-2; D gene uncertain. This CDR3 is 12 amino acids long. V shed 8 bases and J shed 1 base, with 8 bases lying between them. CDR3 coding DNA: TGTGCCAGCTACCACGGTAACTATGGCTACACCTTC. This encodes CASYHGNYGYTF.

The J gene is TRBJ2-3, the V gene TRBV7-9; TRBD2 might be the D (5 bases). V shed 7 bases and J shed 2 bases, with 16 bases lying between them. The CDR3 covers 15 residues. Germline CDR1 SEHNR, CDR2 FQNEAQ (reference sequence). CDR3 sequence: CASNEPGKITDTQYF. CDR3 DNA: TGTGCCAGCAACGAACCCGGGAAAATCACAGATACGCAGTATTTT. The variable domain in full, completed from reference TRBV7-9 and TRBJ2-3, reads DTGVSQNPRHKITKRGQNVTFRCDPISEHNRLYWYRQTLGQGPEFLTYFQNEAQLEKSRLLSDRFSAERPKGSFSTLEIQRTEQGDSAMYLCASNEPGKITDTQYFGPGTRLTVL.

V is TRBV7-8 and J is TRBJ1-1; 8 bases line up with TRBD1. The CDR3 spans 17 residues. CDR1 and CDR2 from the germline V gene are SGHVS and FQNEAQ. J lost 1 base, V lost 2 bases, and 9 bases had no gene match. The CDR3 loop is CASSLLQRQGQNTEAFF. Written as DNA, the CDR3 is TGTGCCAGCAGCTTACTCCAAAGACAGGGGCAGAACACTGAAGCTTTCTTT.

This clone was seen once. This chain connects TRBV11-2 to TRBJ2-5; D is ambiguous. The CDR3 extends over 13 amino acids. V gave up 5 bases and J gave up 7 bases, with 14 bases separating them. Germline V gene lookup returns CDR1 SGHAT and CDR2 FQNNGV. The chain's CDR3 is CASSPGSFTTQYF. In DNA, the CDR3 is TGTGCCAGCAGCCCCGGGTCTTTTACGACCCAGTACTTC.

V usage is TRBV2 and J usage is TRBJ2-1, with D perhaps TRBD2 (6 bases). Between the trimmed V and J ends, which lost 6 bases and 5 bases, there was a span of 26 bases. CDR1 is SNHLY, CDR2 FYNNEI, per germline. There are 18 residues in the CDR3. CDR3 sequence (DNA): TGTGCCAGCAGGTACCTTCTGGGACTCCCGTCGTTCAACAATGAGCAGTTCTTC. Residues: CASRYLLGLPSFNNEQFF.

The chain employs TRBV28 and TRBJ2-1; D remains unclear. The V end was cut by 6 bases, the J end by 9 bases, with 9 bases between. The CDR3 runs to 11 residues. The germline CDR1 and CDR2 sequences are MDHEN and SYDVKM. The DNA of the CDR3 is TGTGCCAGCAGGCGAGATGGTGAGCAGTTCTTC. Translating gives CASRRDGEQFF.

The chain couples TRBV3-1 (or the pseudogene TRBV3-2) to TRBJ2-5; 9 nucleotides align to TRBD2. This CDR3 comprises 15 residues. Germline CDR1 LGHDT, CDR2 YNNKEL (reference sequence). Unmatched junction bases numbered 4, after V lost 4 bases and J lost 1 base. The CDR3 is CASSRQAGGQETQYF. For the CDR3, the DNA is TGTGCCAGCAGCCGACAAGCGGGGGGCCAAGAGACCCAGTACTTC.

This clone appeared once. The V gene is TRBV18, the J gene TRBJ2-5, with D perhaps TRBD1 (5 bases). Trimming removed 3 bases from V and 3 bases from J, with 11 bases in between. CDR3 length: 14 amino acids. Germline V gene data show CDR1 as KGHSH and CDR2 as LQKENI. The CDR3 DNA reads as TGTGCCAGCTCACCGGACATACCCGAAGAGACCCAGTACTTC. It translates to CASSPDIPEETQYF.

The chain carries TRBV7-8 and TRBJ1-2, with D unresolved. Trimming pared 5 bases from V and 6 bases from J, leaving 16 bases between. Germline assignment: CDR1 SGHVS and CDR2 FQNEAQ. The CDR3 spans 14 residues. The CDR3: CASSPRWRWNGYTF. CDR3 DNA: TGTGCCAGCAGCCCCCGGTGGAGGTGGAATGGCTACACCTTC.

This clone has only a few counts. The chain carries TRBV9 and TRBJ1-6, with TRBD1 matching over 8 bases. The germline CDR1 and CDR2 sequences are SGDLS and YYNGEE. CDR3 length: 16 amino acids. The V and J ends lost 3 bases and 2 bases, in that order; junction bases with no gene match: 4. CDR3 in DNA: TGTGCCAGCAGCGCTGGACAGGGAGCCTATAATTCACCCCTCCACTTT. Translated: CASSAGQGAYNSPLHF.

V is TRBV7-8 and J is TRBJ1-6; D ambiguous. The germline CDR1 and CDR2 sequences are SGHVS and FQNEAQ. The CDR3 consists of 15 residues. V lost 7 bases and J lost 5, with 15 bases in between. In DNA, the CDR3 is TGTGCCAGCACCCTAGGTGACCCGAATAATTCACCCCTCCACTTT. Its translation is CASTLGDPNNSPLHF. Combining the CDR3 with reference TRBV7-8 and TRBJ1-6 gives the whole variable domain GAGVSQSPRYKVAKRGQDVALRCDPISGHVSLFWYQQALGQGPEFLTYFQNEAQLDKSGLPSDRFFAERPEGSVSTLKIQRTQQEDSAVYLCASTLGDPNNSPLHFGNGTRLTVT.